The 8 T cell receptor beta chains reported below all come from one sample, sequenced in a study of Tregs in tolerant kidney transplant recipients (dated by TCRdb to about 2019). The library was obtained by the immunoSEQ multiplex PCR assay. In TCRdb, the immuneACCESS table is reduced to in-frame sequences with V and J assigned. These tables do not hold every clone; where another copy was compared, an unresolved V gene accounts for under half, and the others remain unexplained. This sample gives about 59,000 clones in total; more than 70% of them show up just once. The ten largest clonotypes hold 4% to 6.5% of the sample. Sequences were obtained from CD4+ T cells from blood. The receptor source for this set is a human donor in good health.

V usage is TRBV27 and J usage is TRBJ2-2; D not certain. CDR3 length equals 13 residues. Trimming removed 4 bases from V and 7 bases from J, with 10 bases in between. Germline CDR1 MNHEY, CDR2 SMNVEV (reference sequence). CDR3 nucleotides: TGTGCCAGCAGTTCTTTCGTGGGCGGGGAGCTGTTTTTT. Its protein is CASSSFVGGELFF.

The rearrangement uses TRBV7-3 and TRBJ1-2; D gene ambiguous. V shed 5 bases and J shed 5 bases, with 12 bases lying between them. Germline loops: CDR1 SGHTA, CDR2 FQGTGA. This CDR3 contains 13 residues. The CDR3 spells CASSPLDGYGYTF. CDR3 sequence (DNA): TGTGCCAGCAGCCCGTTGGACGGTTATGGCTACACCTTC.

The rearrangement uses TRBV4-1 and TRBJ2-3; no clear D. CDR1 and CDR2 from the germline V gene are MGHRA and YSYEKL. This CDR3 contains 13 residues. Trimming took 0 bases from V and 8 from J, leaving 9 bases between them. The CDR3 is CASSQDKGGTQYF. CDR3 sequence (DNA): TGCGCCAGCAGCCAAGATAAGGGTGGTACGCAGTATTTT.

The CDR3 sequence: CASSRVGGTDTQYF. CDR3 nucleotides: TGTGCCAGCAGCCGGGTGGGGGGCACAGATACGCAGTATTTT. The chain has TRBV7-2 and TRBJ2-3; possibly TRBD1 or TRBD2 for D (5 bases each). Germline V gene data show CDR1 as SGHTA and CDR2 as FQGNSA. The CDR3 extends over 14 amino acids. V dropped 5 bases and J dropped 1 base, with 10 bases sitting between them.

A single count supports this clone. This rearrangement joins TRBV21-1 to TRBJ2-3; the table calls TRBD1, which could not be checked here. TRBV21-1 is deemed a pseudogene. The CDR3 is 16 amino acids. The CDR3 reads CASSPGWAAPPDTQYF. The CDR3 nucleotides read TGTGCCAGCAGCCCCGGCTGGGCTGCCCCCCCAGATACGCAGTATTTT.

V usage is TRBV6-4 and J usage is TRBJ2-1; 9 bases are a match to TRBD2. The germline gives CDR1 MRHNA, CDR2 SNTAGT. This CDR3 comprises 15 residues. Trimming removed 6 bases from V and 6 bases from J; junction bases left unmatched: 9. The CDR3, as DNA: TGTGCCAGCAGCCCCGAACTAGCGGGTTCCAATGAGCAGTTCTTC. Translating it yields CASSPELAGSNEQFF.

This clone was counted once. The CDR3 sequence: CASSSEPRTGLQQPQHF. Written as DNA, the CDR3 is TGTGCCAGCAGCTCCGAACCAAGGACAGGGCTCCAACAGCCCCAGCATTTT. The chain carries TRBV7-8 and TRBJ1-5; 8 bases align to TRBD1. The CDR3 runs to 17 residues. CDR1 and CDR2 (germline): SGHVS, FQNEAQ. J was trimmed by 7 bases and V by 4 bases; bases with no gene match: 15. Complete variable domain (other parts from reference TRBV7-8 and TRBJ1-5): GAGVSQSPRYKVAKRGQDVALRCDPISGHVSLFWYQQALGQGPEFLTYFQNEAQLDKSGLPSDRFFAERPEGSVSTLKIQRTQQEDSAVYLCASSSEPRTGLQQPQHFGDGTRLSIL.

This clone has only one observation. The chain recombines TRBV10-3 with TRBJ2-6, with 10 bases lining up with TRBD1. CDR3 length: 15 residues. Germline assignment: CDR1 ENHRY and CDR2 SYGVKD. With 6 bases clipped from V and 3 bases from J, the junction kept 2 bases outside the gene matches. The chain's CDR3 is CAISGTGDGANVLTF. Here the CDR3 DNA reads TGTGCCATCAGCGGGACAGGGGATGGGGCCAACGTCCTGACTTTC.